This TCR beta chain was sequenced during a study of Graves' ophthalmopathy and Graves' hyperthyroidism. Germline V CDR1 and CDR2: SQVTM, ANQGSEA. The CDR3 spans 16 residues. Trimming stripped 7 bases from V and 2 bases from J, with 23 bases between. RNA transcripts served as template for amplifying TCR beta CDR3 sequences. HTBI primers were used in a first-round RT-PCR, which preceded a second-round multiplex PCR. One entry per CDR3 protein results from TCRdb running MiXCR on the multiplex PCR reads. The data show over a million distinct CDR3 sequences, approximately 35% seen once. The V and J genes are TRBV29-1 and TRBJ2-5; either TRBD1 or TRBD2 may fit D (5 bases each). The sample taken for sequencing was peripheral blood or thyroid tissue (not recorded which). The origin of this receptor is an adult man with Graves' hyperthyroidism. The CDR3 spells CSAGTRNTGEQETQYF. CDR3 coding DNA: TGCAGCGCCGGGACGAGGAACACCGGGGAGCAAGAGACCCAGTACTTC.